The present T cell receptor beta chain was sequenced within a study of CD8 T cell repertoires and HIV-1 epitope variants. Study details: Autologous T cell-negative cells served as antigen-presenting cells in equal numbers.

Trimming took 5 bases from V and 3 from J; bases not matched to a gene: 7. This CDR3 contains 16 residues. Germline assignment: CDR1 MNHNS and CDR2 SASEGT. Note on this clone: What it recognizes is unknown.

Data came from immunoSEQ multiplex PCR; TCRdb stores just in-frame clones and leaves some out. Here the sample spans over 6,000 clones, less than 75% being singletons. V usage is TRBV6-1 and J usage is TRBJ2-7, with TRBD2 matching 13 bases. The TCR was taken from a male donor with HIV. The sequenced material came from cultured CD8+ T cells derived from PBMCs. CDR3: CASSKGLAGAVYEQYF. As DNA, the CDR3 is TGTGCCAGCAGTAAAGGACTAGCGGGGGCCGTCTACGAGCAGTACTTC.